The 30 T cell receptor beta chains listed next were all sequenced from one sample in a study of T cells in Graves' hyperthyroidism and ophthalmopathy. RNA transcripts served as the template for amplifying TCR beta CDR3 regions. A set of HTBI primers served as the primers for a first-round RT-PCR of the TCR CDR3. TCRdb reprocessed the multiplex PCR reads via MiXCR and lists one record per CDR3 protein. The sample has some 50,000 distinct CDR3 sequences, less than 60% seen once; the top ten hold just over 9%. Material: blood. Receptors originate from a woman aged 50 to 60 with Graves' ophthalmopathy.

Remarks on this clonotype: The CDR3 carries no conserved terminal phenylalanine or tryptophan, so it likely arises from a read error. The DNA is left out, because the CDR3 cannot be placed on it with certainty; the CDR3 is given as TCRdb lists it. This chain connects TRBV7-6 to TRBJ2-1. Germline lookup yields CDR1 SGHVS and CDR2 FNYEAQ. The CDR3 length is 9 residues, termini included. The CDR3 sequence is CASSWAEST.

The chain is built from TRBV6-5 and TRBJ2-1, with 9 bases that match TRBD1. CDR1 is MNHEY and CDR2 is SVGAGI in the germline V gene. This CDR3 comprises 18 residues. The trim removed 0 bases at V and 6 bases at J, leaving 12 bases unmatched. The CDR3 is CASSYSILHRGLGNEQFF. The CDR3 coding sequence is TGTGCCAGCAGTTACTCGATCCTTCACAGGGGGCTAGGCAATGAGCAGTTCTTC.

This clonotype was observed a few times. The CDR3 DNA reads as TGTGCCAGCAGTTTATTTCAGAGAGTCTCAAATCAGCCCCAGCATTTT. This encodes CASSLFQRVSNQPQHF. This chain links TRBV7-3 with TRBJ1-5; no firm D call. V gave up 6 bases and J gave up 4 bases, with 19 bases separating them. In germline, CDR1 is SGHTA, CDR2 FQGTGA. This CDR3 is 16 amino acids long.

DNA of the CDR3: TGTGCTAGTGGTTGGGTTACCGGGACTAGCGAGCACTCCTACAATGAGCAGTTCTTC. This sequence encodes CASGWVTGTSEHSYNEQFF. The rearrangement uses TRBV12-5 and TRBJ2-1; 10 nucleotides align to TRBD2. CDR3 length equals 19 residues. Losses at the gene ends were 4 bases for V and 0 bases for J; bases not matched to a gene: 12. Germline CDR1 reads LGHNT; CDR2 reads FRNRAP. The full variable domain, rest sourced from reference TRBV12-5 and TRBJ2-1, is DARVTQTPRHKVTEMGQEVTMRCQPILGHNTVFWYRQTMMQGLELLAYFRNRAPLDDSGMPKDRFSAEMPDATLATLKIQPSEPRDSAVYFCASGWVTGTSEHSYNEQFFGPGTRLTVL.

CDR3 nucleotides: TGCGCCAGCAGCTACTGGACAGGGGACAGCGACAATGAGCAGTTCTTC. As protein: CASSYWTGDSDNEQFF. The chain recombines TRBV5-1 with TRBJ2-1, with 9 bases that match TRBD1. The CDR3 covers 16 residues. CDR1 and CDR2 from the germline V gene are SGHRS and YFSETQ. V lost 3 bases, J lost 5 bases, and 9 bases stayed unmatched.

This clonotype qualifies as medium-sized. The V and J genes are TRBV5-1 and TRBJ1-6; unclear D gene. Germline loops: CDR1 SGHRS, CDR2 YFSETQ. The CDR3 is 15 amino acids. Trimming removed 0 bases from V and 7 bases from J, with 11 bases in between. DNA for the CDR3: TGCGCCAGCAGCTTGGCGGTGGAAGGGAATTCACCCCTCCACTTT. Its protein is CASSLAVEGNSPLHF.

Note on this clonotype: Possible read error: a much larger clone is one base away. This chain joins TRBV7-9 and TRBJ2-7, with 10 nucleotides matching TRBD1. CDR1 is SEHNR and CDR2 is FQNEAQ in the germline V gene (reference sequence). The CDR3 runs 15 residues. V was clipped by 5 bases and J by 4 bases; unmatched bases: 8. CDR3 sequence reads: CASSHTGTGEYEQYF. CDR3 nucleotide sequence: TGTGCCAGCAGCCACACCGGGACAGGGGAATACGAGCAGTACTTC.

CDR3 sequence reads: CSEDRDTTEETQYF. The CDR3 nucleotides are TGCAGTGAGGACAGGGACACCACGGAAGAGACCCAGTACTTC. The chain links TRBV20-1 to TRBJ2-5, with TRBD1 matching over 8 bases. CDR3 length: 14 residues. The V and J ends lost 7 bases and 3 bases, in that order; junction bases with no gene match: 10. Germline V gene lookup returns CDR1 DFQATT and CDR2 SNEGSKA (reference sequence).

There are many counts of this clonotype. Here the CDR3 DNA reads TGTGCCAGCAGTTTAACAGGGGGAAACACCGGGGAGCTGTTTTTT. Amino acids: CASSLTGGNTGELFF. The chain carries TRBV7-2 and TRBJ2-2; 8 positions match TRBD1. The CDR3 loop spans 15 amino acids. The ends lost 6 bases at V and 2 bases at J; junction bases unmatched: 5. CDR1 SGHTA and CDR2 FQGNSA come from the germline V gene.

Many counts were recorded for this clonotype. The rearrangement links TRBV14 to TRBJ2-7; no reliable D call. The germline CDR1 and CDR2 sequences are SGHDN and FVKESK. Trimming stripped 0 bases from V and 9 bases from J, with 12 bases between. This CDR3 is built from 13 residues. The CDR3 region has the DNA TGTGCCAGCAGCCAAGATCGTAGGTTGGGGCAGTACTTC. It is translated as CASSQDRRLGQYF.

The table lists this clonotype with many counts. The V gene is TRBV7-3, the J gene TRBJ2-1, with 16 bases matching TRBD2. The CDR3 sequence is 23 residues long. V shed 5 bases, J shed 0 bases, and the junction held 19 bases outside the gene matches. Germline V gives CDR1 SGHTA, CDR2 FQGTGA. The CDR3 nucleotides read TGTGCCAGCAGCCTACGCTTAAGGGGCAGGGGACTAGCGGGGGGGAGCTCCTACAATGAGCAGTTCTTC. Encoded protein: CASSLRLRGRGLAGGSSYNEQFF.

At least ten counts were recorded for this clonotype. The J gene is TRBJ2-1, the V gene TRBV5-1; D ambiguous. V was clipped by 4 bases and J by 8 bases, with 7 bases between them. Germline CDR1 and CDR2: SGHRS and YFSETQ. The CDR3 spans 11 residues. Here the CDR3 reads CASSIIDEQFF. Here the CDR3 DNA reads TGCGCCAGCAGCATAATCGATGAGCAGTTCTTC.

This clonotype was seen many times. CDR3 sequence reads: CSARDMGQGAWNSPLHF. The CDR3 DNA follows: TGCAGTGCTAGAGATATGGGGCAGGGGGCCTGGAATTCACCCCTCCACTTT. V usage is TRBV20-1 and J usage is TRBJ1-6, with 8 bases identical to TRBD1. Germline trimming cut 0 bases from V and 7 bases from J; bases unmatched to any gene: 11. The CDR3 has 17 amino acids. Germline V gene sequence: CDR1 DFQATT, CDR2 SNEGSKA (reference sequence).

The chain couples TRBV20-1 to TRBJ2-5; D is unclear. This CDR3 has 13 amino acids. The V gene's germline CDR1 is DFQATT and CDR2 SNEGSKA (reference sequence). V was trimmed by 5 bases and J by 9 bases, leaving 19 bases between them. The DNA of the CDR3 is TGCAGTGCTGGTAGGCCAGGCAATCAGCCCCAGTACTTC. Protein: CSAGRPGNQPQYF.

As for this clonotype: A read error may account for a junction end that differs from germline. CDR3 DNA sequence: TGTGCCAGCAGCCCCCGAGATAGCACAGATACGCAGTATTTT. This gives the protein CASSPRDSTDTQYF. The chain has TRBV10-1 and TRBJ2-3; no firm D call. This CDR3 is built from 14 residues. Germline values: CDR1 WNHNN, CDR2 SYGVQD (reference sequence).

CDR3 DNA: TGCAGCGTTGAAGGAATCTCCTACGAGCAGTACTTC. This sequence encodes CSVEGISYEQYF. The chain carries TRBV29-1 and TRBJ2-7; no clear D gene. The CDR3 runs to 12 residues. V lost 1 base, J lost 0 bases, and 4 bases lay in between. Germline V gene sequence: CDR1 SQVTM, CDR2 ANQGSEA.

This chain joins TRBV4-1 and TRBJ1-5; TRBD1 is a possible D gene (6 bases). This CDR3 region has 14 residues. CDR1 is MGHRA, CDR2 YSYEKL, per germline. V lost 0 bases and J lost 10, with 13 bases in between. The CDR3 spells CASSQDFEGGPQHF. The CDR3 bases are TGCGCCAGCAGCCAAGACTTCGAGGGGGGTCCCCAGCATTTT.

This clonotype has just one count. At one of its ends the junction is not consistent with the germline gene, which may arise from a read error. The chain couples TRBV7-3 to TRBJ2-1; D gene ambiguous. The CDR3 has 12 residues. The V gene's germline CDR1 is SGHTA and CDR2 FQGTGA. The CDR3 DNA sequence: TGTGCCAGCAGCGTACGCGGCTATGAGCGGTTCTTC. It is translated as CASSVRGYERFF.

The rearrangement links TRBV7-2 to TRBJ2-5; maybe TRBD1 (7 bases). Trimming cost V 1 base and J 5 bases, with 14 bases left between them. The CDR3 has 15 residues. Germline loops: CDR1 SGHTA, CDR2 FQGNSA. The DNA of the CDR3 is TGTGCCAGCAGCTTAGGGACAGGAGGGGCGGAGACCCAGTACTTC. Residues: CASSLGTGGAETQYF. Using reference TRBV7-2 and TRBJ2-5 for the parts outside the CDR3, the full variable domain is GAGVSQSPSNKVTEKGKDVELRCDPISGHTALYWYRQSLGQGLEFLIYFQGNSAPDKSGLPSDRFSAERTGGSVSTLTIQRTQQEDSAVYLCASSLGTGGAETQYFGPGTRLLVL.

This clonotype was seen only once. CDR3 amino acids: CAWKAGVETGELFF. The CDR3 DNA sequence: TGTGCCTGGAAAGCGGGAGTAGAGACCGGGGAGCTGTTTTTT. The chain has TRBV30 and TRBJ2-2; 8 nucleotides match TRBD2. The CDR3 totals 14 residues. V trimming: 4 bases; J trimming: 5 bases; junction bases outside the gene matches: 6. Germline-derived CDR1 and CDR2 are GTSNPN and SVGIG (reference sequence).

V and J are TRBV20-1 and TRBJ2-1, with 10 bases lining up with TRBD2. The CDR3 is 12 amino acids. Germline trimming cut 6 bases from V and 4 bases from J; bases unmatched to any gene: 0. Germline V gives CDR1 DFQATT, CDR2 SNEGSKA (reference sequence). The CDR3 here is CSATSGYNEQFF. The DNA for the CDR3 is TGCAGTGCGACTAGCGGGTACAATGAGCAGTTCTTC.

This clonotype is deemed medium-sized (0.01 to 0.1%). J is TRBJ1-2 and V is TRBV2, with D unresolved. CDR1 and CDR2 (germline): SNHLY, FYNNEI. The V and J ends lost 4 bases and 0 bases respectively, with 6 bases between them. The CDR3 runs to 13 residues. In DNA form, the CDR3 reads TGTGCCAGCAGTGCGAGGACTAACTATGGCTACACCTTC. The encoded protein is CASSARTNYGYTF. Supplemented by reference TRBV2 and TRBJ1-2, the full variable domain reads EPEVTQTPSHQVTQMGQEVILRCVPISNHLYFYWYRQILGQKVEFLVSFYNNEISEKSEIFDDQFSVERPDGSNFTLKIRSTKLEDSAMYFCASSARTNYGYTFGSGTRLTVV.

The V gene is TRBV29-1, the J gene TRBJ2-5, with 7 bases matching TRBD1. The CDR3 totals 12 residues. Per the germline V gene, CDR1 is SQVTM and CDR2 is ANQGSEA. J was trimmed by 1 base and V by 6 bases; bases with no gene match: 2. The CDR3 DNA reads TGCAGCGTAAGGGGGCTCCAAGAGACCCAGTACTTC. Encoded protein: CSVRGLQETQYF.

The DNA for the CDR3 is TGTGCCATCAGTGAGTCAAGGGGGGTGGATCAAGAGACCCAGTACTTC. It translates to CAISESRGVDQETQYF. This rearrangement joins TRBV10-3 to TRBJ2-5; D might be TRBD1 or TRBD2, each matching 6 bases. Germline V lookup: CDR1 ENHRY, CDR2 SYGVKD. V lost 0 bases and J 2 bases, leaving 13 bases between the germline ends. CDR3 length: 16 amino acids.

This clonotype was detected many times. The chain is built from TRBV20-1 and TRBJ1-1; 7 bases fit TRBD1. The junction had 7 bases not matched to a gene; V was cut back by 3 bases and J by 0 bases. Looked up from germline, CDR1 is DFQATT and CDR2 is SNEGSKA (reference sequence). This CDR3 region has 15 residues. Here the CDR3 reads CSASNAGGMNTEAFF. The CDR3 DNA follows: TGCAGTGCTAGTAACGCAGGGGGAATGAACACTGAAGCTTTCTTT.

V usage is TRBV6-5 and J usage is TRBJ2-2; TRBD2 aligns across 8 bases. Germline CDR1 and CDR2: MNHEY and SVGAGI. There are 16 residues in the CDR3. The ends lost 5 bases at V and 9 bases at J; junction bases unmatched: 14. Here the CDR3 DNA reads TGTGCCAGCAGTACGGGCGGGGGGACTCCTGGTAGGGAGCTGTTTTTT. The encoded protein is CASSTGGGTPGRELFF.

The chain is built from TRBV27 and TRBJ2-3; 7 bases are a match to TRBD2. CDR1 is MNHEY, CDR2 SMNVEV, per germline (reference sequence). V lost 2 bases and J lost 6; bases outside the gene matches: 14. The CDR3 totals 17 residues. The CDR3: CASSLNPAGSWFDTQYF. As DNA, the CDR3 is TGTGCCAGCAGTTTAAATCCAGCGGGGAGCTGGTTTGATACGCAGTATTTT.

This clonotype was counted many times. This chain joins TRBV5-5 and TRBJ2-3; D is perhaps TRBD1 (6 bases). Between the trimmed V and J ends, which lost 0 bases and 9 bases, there was a span of 11 bases. CDR3 length: 13 residues. Looked up from germline, CDR1 is SGHKS and CDR2 is YYEKEE (reference sequence). In nucleotides, the CDR3 is TGTGCCAGCAGCTTGGATTCGCAGGGGACGCAGTATTTT. Its protein is CASSLDSQGTQYF.

This clonotype has ten or more counts. The chain uses TRBV6-5 and TRBJ2-7, with 10 bases identical to TRBD1. Unmatched junction bases numbered 7, after V lost 6 bases and J lost 2 bases. In germline, CDR1 is MNHEY, CDR2 SVGAGI. The CDR3 contains 15 residues. The CDR3 loop is CASRPGTGVTYEQYF. In DNA form, the CDR3 reads TGTGCCAGCAGGCCCGGGACAGGGGTAACCTACGAGCAGTACTTC.

The genes are TRBV7-3 and TRBJ2-1; D not certain. V was clipped by 2 bases and J by 0 bases, with 8 bases between them. Germline-derived CDR1 and CDR2 are SGHTA and FQGTGA. The CDR3 contains 15 residues. The CDR3 sequence is CASSLDPSSYNEQFF. The CDR3 region has the DNA TGTGCCAGCAGCTTAGATCCTAGCTCCTACAATGAGCAGTTCTTC.